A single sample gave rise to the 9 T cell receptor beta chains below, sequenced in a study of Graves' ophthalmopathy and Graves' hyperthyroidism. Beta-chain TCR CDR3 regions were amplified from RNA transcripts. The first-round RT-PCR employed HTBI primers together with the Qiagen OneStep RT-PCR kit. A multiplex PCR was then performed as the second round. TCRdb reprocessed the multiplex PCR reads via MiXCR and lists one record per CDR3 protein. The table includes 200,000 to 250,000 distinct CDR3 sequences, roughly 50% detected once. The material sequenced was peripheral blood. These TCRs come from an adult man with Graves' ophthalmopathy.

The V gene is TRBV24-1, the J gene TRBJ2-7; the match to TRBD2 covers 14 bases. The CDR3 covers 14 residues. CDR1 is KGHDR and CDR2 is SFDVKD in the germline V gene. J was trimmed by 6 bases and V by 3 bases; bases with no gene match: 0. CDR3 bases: TGTGCCACCAGTGATGGGACTAGCGGGAGCGAGCAGTACTTC. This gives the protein CATSDGTSGSEQYF.

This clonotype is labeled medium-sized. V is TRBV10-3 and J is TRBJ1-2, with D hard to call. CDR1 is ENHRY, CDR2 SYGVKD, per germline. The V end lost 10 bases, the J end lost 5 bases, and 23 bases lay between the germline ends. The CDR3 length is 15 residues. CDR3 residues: CATLEDLYLTYGYTF. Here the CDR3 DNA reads TGTGCCACCCTAGAGGACCTCTACCTAACGTATGGCTACACCTTC.

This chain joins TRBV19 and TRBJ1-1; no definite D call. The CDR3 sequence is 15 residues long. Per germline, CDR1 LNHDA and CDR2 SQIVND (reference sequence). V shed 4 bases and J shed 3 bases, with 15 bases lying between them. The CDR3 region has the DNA TGTGCCAGTAGTACCCACCTGGGCGGCGACACTGAAGCTTTCTTT. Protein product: CASSTHLGGDTEAFF.

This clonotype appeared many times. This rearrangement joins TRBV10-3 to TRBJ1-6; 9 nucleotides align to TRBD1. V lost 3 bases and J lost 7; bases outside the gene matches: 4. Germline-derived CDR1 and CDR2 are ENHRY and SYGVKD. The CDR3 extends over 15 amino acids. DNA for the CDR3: TGTGCCATCAGTGAAGCCGGGACAGGGAATTCACCCCTCCACTTT. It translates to CAISEAGTGNSPLHF.

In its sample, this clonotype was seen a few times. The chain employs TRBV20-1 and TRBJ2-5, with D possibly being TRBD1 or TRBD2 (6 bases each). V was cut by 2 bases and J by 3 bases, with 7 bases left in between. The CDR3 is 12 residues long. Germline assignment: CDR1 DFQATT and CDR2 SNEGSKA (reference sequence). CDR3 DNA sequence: TGCAGTGCTAGAAGGGGGGAAGAGACCCAGTACTTC. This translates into CSARRGEETQYF.

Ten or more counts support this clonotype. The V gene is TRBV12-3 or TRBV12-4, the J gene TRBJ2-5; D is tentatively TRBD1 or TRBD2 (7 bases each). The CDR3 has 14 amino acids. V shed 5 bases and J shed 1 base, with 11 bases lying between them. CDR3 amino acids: CASSPGGGQETQYF. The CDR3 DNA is TGTGCCAGCAGTCCAGGGGGGGGCCAAGAGACCCAGTACTTC.

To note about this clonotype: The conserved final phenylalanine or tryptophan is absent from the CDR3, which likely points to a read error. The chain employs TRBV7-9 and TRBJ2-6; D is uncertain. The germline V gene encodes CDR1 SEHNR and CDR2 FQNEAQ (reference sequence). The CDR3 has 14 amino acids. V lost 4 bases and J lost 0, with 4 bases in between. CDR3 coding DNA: TGTGCCAGCAGCTCTAGCTCTGGGGCCAACGTCCTGACTCCA. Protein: CASSSSSGANVLTP.

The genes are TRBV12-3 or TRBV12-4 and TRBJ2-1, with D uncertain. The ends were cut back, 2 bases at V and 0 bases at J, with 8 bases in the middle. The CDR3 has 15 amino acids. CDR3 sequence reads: CASSLRAVSYNEQFF. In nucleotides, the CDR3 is TGTGCCAGCAGTTTACGCGCGGTCTCCTACAATGAGCAGTTCTTC.

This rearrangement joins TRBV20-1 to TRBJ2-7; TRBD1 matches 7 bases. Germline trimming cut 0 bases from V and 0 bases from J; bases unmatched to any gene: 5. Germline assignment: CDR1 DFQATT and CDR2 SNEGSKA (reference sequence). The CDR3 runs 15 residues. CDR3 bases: TGCAGTGCTAGAGACTTGGACAGGAGCTCCTACGAGCAGTACTTC. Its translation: CSARDLDRSSYEQYF.